This entry lists 22 T cell receptor beta chains sequenced from one sample in a study of PD-1 blockade in classical Hodgkin lymphoma. Here immunoSEQ multiplex PCR was the method, and the copy in TCRdb shows in-frame clones only, minus some. In the table there are roughly 23,000 clones, over 90% of which are singletons. Time point reported: newly diagnosed, previously untreated cHL patient sample. Out of thawed PBMCs, magnetic negative selection purified CD4+ T cells. The sequencing sample was made of CD4+ T cells from blood. Every receptor here comes from a human donor with classical Hodgkin lymphoma.

This chain joins TRBV6-1 and TRBJ1-1, with D maybe TRBD1 (5 bases). This CDR3 contains 14 residues. Germline lookup yields CDR1 MNHNS and CDR2 SASEGT. The V and J ends lost 4 bases and 4 bases respectively, with 13 bases between them. In DNA form, the CDR3 reads TGTGCCAGCAGTGGAATGGGGGTGCGCACTGAAGCTTTCTTT. This codes for CASSGMGVRTEAFF.

This clone was recorded only once. The chain joins TRBV5-4 to TRBJ2-7, with 10 bases that match TRBD1. In germline, CDR1 is SGHNT, CDR2 YYREEE (reference sequence). V lost 4 bases and J lost 5; bases outside the gene matches: 3. The CDR3 is 13 amino acids. In DNA form, the CDR3 reads TGTGCCAGCAGCCGAGACAGGGGGCACGAGCAGTACTTC. This sequence encodes CASSRDRGHEQYF.

This sequence joins TRBV5-4 and TRBJ1-5, with unresolved D. CDR1 is SGHNT, CDR2 YYREEE, per germline (reference sequence). The V end was cut by 3 bases, the J end by 0 bases, with 10 bases between. The CDR3 contains 15 residues. CDR3 sequence reads: CASSWGFDSNQPQHF. The CDR3 DNA is TGTGCCAGCAGCTGGGGATTTGATAGCAATCAGCCCCAGCATTTT.

J is TRBJ2-1 and V is TRBV7-9; D unclear. Trimming took off 0 bases at V and 2 bases at J, with 8 bases between the two ends. Looked up from germline, CDR1 is SEHNR and CDR2 is FQNEAQ (reference sequence). The CDR3 has 15 amino acids. Here the CDR3 reads CASSLARSTYNEQFF. CDR3 nucleotides: TGTGCCAGCAGCTTAGCTAGGAGTACCTACAATGAGCAGTTCTTC.

V gene TRBV7-7 combines with J gene TRBJ1-3; 8 bases match TRBD1. The CDR3 covers 16 residues. Germline V gene data show CDR1 as SSHAT and CDR2 as FNYEAQ (reference sequence). The chain's CDR3 is CASGGYRGSSGNTIYF. In DNA form, the CDR3 reads TGTGCTAGCGGGGGTTACAGGGGGTCCTCTGGAAACACCATATATTTT.

V and J are TRBV11-2 and TRBJ1-6; a possible D gene is TRBD1 (6 bases). Germline assignment: CDR1 SGHAT and CDR2 FQNNGV. V was trimmed by 4 bases and J by 0 bases, leaving 13 bases between them. The CDR3 extends over 17 amino acids. CDR3 loop: CASSSDRLSSYNSPLHF. The CDR3 DNA reads as TGTGCCAGCAGCTCAGACAGGTTGAGCTCCTATAATTCACCCCTCCACTTT. The variable domain in full, completed from reference TRBV11-2 and TRBJ1-6, reads EAGVAQSPRYKIIEKRQSVAFWCNPISGHATLYWYQQILGQGPKLLIQFQNNGVVDDSQLPKDRFSAERLKGVDSTLKIQPAKLEDSAVYLCASSSDRLSSYNSPLHFGNGTRLTVT.

This clone was seen only a few times. The V gene is TRBV10-1, the J gene TRBJ1-5; 7 nucleotides line up with TRBD1. The CDR3 sequence is 14 residues long. The J segment lost 5 bases and the V segment lost 6 bases, leaving 7 bases of the junction unmatched. CDR1 and CDR2 from the germline V gene are WNHNN and SYGVQD (reference sequence). The CDR3 spells CASRDRVSYQPQHF. CDR3 coding DNA: TGCGCCAGCAGAGACAGGGTGAGTTATCAGCCCCAGCATTTT.

The genes are TRBV5-1 and TRBJ1-6; TRBD1 might be the D (6 bases). The ends were cut back, 1 base at V and 9 bases at J, with 14 bases in the middle. Germline V CDR1 and CDR2: SGHRS, YFSETQ. This CDR3 spans 15 amino acids. The CDR3 nucleotides are TGCGCCAGCAGCTTGACAGGGCAGGGAAGTTCACCCCTCCACTTT. Protein product: CASSLTGQGSSPLHF.

The chain recombines TRBV5-4 with TRBJ2-5, with a weak D call TRBD2 (5 bases). Per germline, CDR1 SGHNT and CDR2 YYREEE (reference sequence). The CDR3 totals 14 residues. The V and J ends lost 2 bases and 7 bases respectively, with 15 bases between them. Written as DNA, the CDR3 is TGTGCCAGCAGCTTAGTCCCGCCCCGGGGGACCCAGTACTTC. Protein sequence: CASSLVPPRGTQYF. Supplemented by reference TRBV5-4 and TRBJ2-5, the full variable domain reads ETGVTQSPTHLIKTRGQQVTLRCSSQSGHNTVSWYQQALGQGPQFIFQYYREEENGRGNFPPRFSGLQFPNYSSELNVNALELDDSALYLCASSLVPPRGTQYFGPGTRLLVL.

The rearrangement joins TRBV7-9 to TRBJ2-2, with 8 bases identical to TRBD2. Germline V gene data show CDR1 as SEHNR and CDR2 as FQNEAQ (reference sequence). The junction had 14 bases not matched to a gene; V was cut back by 5 bases and J by 6 bases. This CDR3 has 17 residues. The CDR3 sequence is CASSPPVGGRKAGELFF. The CDR3, as DNA: TGTGCCAGCAGCCCCCCCGTGGGCGGGAGGAAAGCCGGGGAGCTGTTTTTT.

This sequence joins TRBV6-5 and TRBJ1-4; 7 bases fit TRBD1. The CDR3 is 15 amino acids. Germline lookup yields CDR1 MNHEY and CDR2 SVGAGI. V gave up 0 bases and J gave up 5 bases; unmatched junction bases: 3. CDR3 residues: CASSYSGQLNEKLFF. CDR3 bases: TGTGCCAGCAGTTACTCGGGACAGCTGAATGAAAAACTGTTTTTT.

The chain joins TRBV7-8 to TRBJ2-3; D call uncertain. Trimming cost V 3 bases and J 8 bases, with 18 bases left between them. The CDR3 sequence is 15 residues long. Germline values: CDR1 SGHVS, CDR2 FQNEAQ. In nucleotides, the CDR3 is TGTGCCAGCAGCTTTACCACCGCCTCCCAAGCTACGCAGTATTTT. Amino acids: CASSFTTASQATQYF.

The V call is TRBV19, the J call TRBJ2-1; 7 bases match TRBD1. CDR1 and CDR2 (germline): LNHDA, SQIVND (reference sequence). The CDR3 is 14 residues long. V trimming: 4 bases; J trimming: 3 bases; junction bases outside the gene matches: 3. The CDR3 loop reads CASSKQGIYNEQFF. The CDR3 nucleotides read TGTGCCAGTAGTAAACAGGGGATCTACAATGAGCAGTTCTTC.

The chain links TRBV27 to TRBJ1-1; 7 positions agree with TRBD1. From germline, CDR1 is MNHEY and CDR2 SMNVEV (reference sequence). The CDR3 contains 16 residues. The J segment lost 0 bases and the V segment lost 6 bases, leaving 10 bases of the junction unmatched. This chain's CDR3 is CASSPGGRGMNTEAFF. The CDR3 DNA sequence: TGTGCCAGCAGCCCAGGGGGGCGGGGGATGAACACTGAAGCTTTCTTT.

This chain uses TRBV15 with TRBJ2-3, with unresolved D. The germline gives CDR1 LNHNV, CDR2 YYDKDF (reference sequence). V lost 1 base and J 6 bases, leaving 8 bases between the germline ends. The CDR3 runs 13 residues. The CDR3: CATSRATRDTQYF. In DNA form, the CDR3 reads TGTGCCACCAGCAGAGCTACGAGGGATACGCAGTATTTT. Using reference TRBV15 and TRBJ2-3 for the parts outside the CDR3, the full variable domain is DAMVIQNPRYQVTQFGKPVTLSCSQTLNHNVMYWYQQKSSQAPKLLFHYYDKDFNNEADTPDNFQSRRPNTSFCFLDIRSPGLGDTAMYLCATSRATRDTQYFGPGTRLTVL.

V and J are TRBV14 and TRBJ2-2; D call uncertain. Trimming took off 1 base at V and 2 bases at J, with 8 bases between the two ends. CDR3 length: 15 residues. CDR1 SGHDN and CDR2 FVKESK come from the germline V gene. CDR3 region: CASSQARSNTGELFF. In DNA form, the CDR3 reads TGTGCCAGCAGCCAAGCACGGAGCAACACCGGGGAGCTGTTTTTT.

In its sample, this clone was seen a few times. The chain recombines TRBV2 with TRBJ1-5, with D possibly TRBD1 on 5 matching bases. This CDR3 spans 14 amino acids. The V and J ends lost 5 bases and 4 bases respectively, with 12 bases between them. The germline gives CDR1 SNHLY, CDR2 FYNNEI. The CDR3 DNA follows: TGTGCCAGCAGTATGGGACGGACGAATCAGCCCCAGCATTTT. Its translation: CASSMGRTNQPQHF.

The V and J genes are TRBV5-1 and TRBJ2-3; TRBD1 might be the D (6 bases). Trimming pared 4 bases from V and 4 bases from J, leaving 10 bases between. Germline values: CDR1 SGHRS, CDR2 YFSETQ. The CDR3 covers 13 residues. In nucleotides, the CDR3 is TGCGCCAGCAGCACCCAGGGGCCAGATACGCAGTATTTT. It codes for CASSTQGPDTQYF.

V usage is TRBV11-3 and J usage is TRBJ2-5; 9 bases match TRBD2. The germline CDR1 and CDR2 sequences are SGHNT and YENEEA. This CDR3 has 15 residues. Trimming took 5 bases from V and 5 from J; bases not matched to a gene: 9. The CDR3 sequence is CASSNQAGGLETQYF. Here the CDR3 DNA reads TGTGCCAGCAGCAACCAAGCGGGAGGCTTGGAGACCCAGTACTTC.

With regard to this clone: Other DNA sequences in this sample translate to the same CDR3. The rearrangement links TRBV5-1 to TRBJ2-1, with TRBD2 identical over 8 bases. V dropped 3 bases and J dropped 0; count of bases not matched to a gene: 2. Per the germline V gene, CDR1 is SGHRS and CDR2 is YFSETQ. The CDR3 consists of 15 residues. The CDR3 nucleotides are TGCGCCAGCAGCTCCCTAGCGGGCTCCTACAATGAGCAGTTCTTC. It encodes CASSSLAGSYNEQFF.

This sequence joins TRBV5-1 and TRBJ2-3; D is possibly TRBD1 (5 bases). Per the germline V gene, CDR1 is SGHRS and CDR2 is YFSETQ. The CDR3 is 14 residues long. The V end lost 0 bases, the J end lost 5 bases, and 10 bases lay between the germline ends. The CDR3 bases are TGCGCCAGCAGCTTGGGGGCCCAGGGAGATACGCAGTATTTT. It encodes CASSLGAQGDTQYF. Complete variable domain (other parts from reference TRBV5-1 and TRBJ2-3): KAGVTQTPRYLIKTRGQQVTLSCSPISGHRSVSWYQQTPGQGLQFLFEYFSETQRNKGNFPGRFSGRQFSNSRSEMNVSTLELGDSALYLCASSLGAQGDTQYFGPGTRLTVL.

This sequence joins TRBV28 and TRBJ2-4; no clear D. This CDR3 region has 15 residues. CDR1 is MDHEN, CDR2 SYDVKM, per germline. The V gene lost 2 bases and the J gene lost 0 bases, with 8 bases spanning the gap. In nucleotides, the CDR3 is TGTGCCAGCAGTTTAGAGCCGACAGCCAAAAACATTCAGTACTTC. Translation: CASSLEPTAKNIQYF.